Sequencing of this T cell receptor beta chain was carried out in a study of shared clonotypes between healthy human individuals. Points from the study as a whole: Clonotypes which were not shared had lower generation probabilities than clonotypes that all four donors shared.

Naivety among CD8 cells was defined by CD45RO negativity and positive CCR7 selection, thereby excluding terminally differentiated effector memory CD45RA+ cells. This CDR3 has 13 residues. V lost 5 bases and J lost 1, with 10 bases in between. The germline V gene has CDR1 SGHDT and CDR2 YYEEEE. Points on this clone: What it binds is unknown. Other nucleotide sequences from this sample produce the same CDR3.

TCRdb's table, derived via immunoSEQ multiplex PCR, lists solely in-frame clones and lacks some. This table holds 2 million or so clones, approximately 95% found once. V gene TRBV5-6 combines with J gene TRBJ2-7, with D possibly matching TRBD1 (5 bases). The sequenced material came from naive CD8+ T cells sorted from blood. The origin of this receptor is a man younger than 35 in good health. Written as DNA, the CDR3 is TGTGCCAGCAGGTCTCAGGGATCCTACGAGCAGTACTTC. It is translated as CASRSQGSYEQYF.